One sample yielded the 32 T cell receptor beta chains listed below, sequenced in a study of PD-1 blockade in classical Hodgkin lymphoma. Using immunoSEQ multiplex PCR, the repertoire was profiled, and TCRdb retains in-frame clones only, with some absent. The sample holds tens of thousands of clones, about 93% seen once. Every one of the patients relapsed after autologous stem cell transplantation (brentuximab vedotin exposure was variable). Sequenced here: peripheral blood mononuclear cells (PBMCs), sampled at baseline. These receptors were taken from a human donor with classical Hodgkin lymphoma.

The V and J genes are TRBV5-1 and TRBJ2-7; D not resolved. This CDR3 spans 14 amino acids. Trimming removed 5 bases from V and 0 bases from J, with 12 bases in between. Per the germline V gene, CDR1 is SGHRS and CDR2 is YFSETQ. The CDR3 protein is CASSFSGDSYEQYF. DNA for the CDR3: TGCGCCAGCAGTTTTTCAGGAGACTCCTACGAGCAGTACTTC. Full variable domain (rest looked up from reference TRBV5-1 and TRBJ2-7): KAGVTQTPRYLIKTRGQQVTLSCSPISGHRSVSWYQQTPGQGLQFLFEYFSETQRNKGNFPGRFSGRQFSNSRSEMNVSTLELGDSALYLCASSFSGDSYEQYFGPGTRLTVT.

This rearrangement joins TRBV2 to TRBJ1-2, with a weak D call TRBD1 (5 bases). Per the germline V gene, CDR1 is SNHLY and CDR2 is FYNNEI. The length of the CDR3 is 17 residues. V was trimmed by 2 bases and J by 1 base, leaving 17 bases between them. Here the CDR3 reads CASSESWTPHVNYGYTF. The CDR3 region has the DNA TGTGCCAGCAGTGAATCCTGGACACCTCACGTTAACTATGGCTACACCTTC.

The chain is built from TRBV2 and TRBJ1-4, with D possibly matching TRBD1 (6 bases). The CDR3 is made up of 15 amino acids. Germline-derived CDR1 and CDR2 are SNHLY and FYNNEI. V lost 4 bases and J 0 bases, leaving 9 bases between the germline ends. For the CDR3, the DNA is TGTGCCAGCAGTGGGGACACCTCAACTAATGAAAAACTGTTTTTT. Translating gives CASSGDTSTNEKLFF.

This chain joins TRBV27 and TRBJ2-7; D may be TRBD1 (5 bases). Germline values: CDR1 MNHEY, CDR2 SMNVEV (reference sequence). The CDR3 runs to 16 residues. The V end lost 6 bases, the J end lost 4 bases, and 22 bases lay between the germline ends. In DNA, the CDR3 is TGTGCCAGCAGCCACCTGGACATAGAAGGACCATACGAGCAGTACTTC. Protein: CASSHLDIEGPYEQYF.

This clone was detected only once. The chain combines TRBV9 with TRBJ2-7; 12 nucleotides line up with TRBD2. There are 15 residues in the CDR3. V lost 0 bases and J lost 4; bases outside the gene matches: 2. Germline V gives CDR1 SGDLS, CDR2 YYNGEE. This CDR3 is CASSVGTSGVYEQYF. Here the CDR3 DNA reads TGTGCCAGCAGCGTAGGGACTAGCGGGGTGTACGAGCAGTACTTC. Full variable domain (missing parts from reference TRBV9 and TRBJ2-7): DSGVTQTPKHLITATGQRVTLRCSPRSGDLSVYWYQQSLDQGLQFLIQYYNGEERAKGNILERFSAQQFPDLHSELNLSSLELGDSALYFCASSVGTSGVYEQYFGPGTRLTVT.

This chain connects TRBV2 to TRBJ1-1; no clear D. CDR1 and CDR2 (germline): SNHLY, FYNNEI. This CDR3 region has 13 residues. The germline V and J ends were trimmed by 6 bases and 1 base, with 9 bases remaining between them. DNA for the CDR3: TGTGCCAGCAGACAGATTGCGAACACTGAAGCTTTCTTT. Encoded protein: CASRQIANTEAFF.

This chain uses TRBV27 with TRBJ1-2, with D unclear. V was trimmed by 5 bases and J by 4 bases, leaving 14 bases between them. CDR3 length equals 14 residues. Germline V CDR1 and CDR2: MNHEY, SMNVEV (reference sequence). The CDR3: CASSERPGPYGYTF. The DNA of the CDR3 is TGTGCCAGCAGTGAAAGACCCGGGCCCTATGGCTACACCTTC.

The chain has TRBV5-1 and TRBJ1-4; D gene ambiguous. Per the germline V gene, CDR1 is SGHRS and CDR2 is YFSETQ. The CDR3 sequence is 14 residues long. Trimming removed 2 bases from V and 4 bases from J, with 9 bases in between. CDR3 amino acids: CASSFYGYNEKLFF. DNA for the CDR3: TGCGCCAGCAGCTTTTATGGGTATAATGAAAAACTGTTTTTT.

The chain recombines TRBV5-1 with TRBJ2-3; the D gene could be TRBD1 or TRBD2 (5 bases each). The germline V gene encodes CDR1 SGHRS and CDR2 YFSETQ. CDR3 size: 15 residues. Trimming shortened V by 4 bases and J by 0 bases, and 12 bases separated the two germline ends. The DNA of the CDR3 is TGCGCCAGCAGCCCGTACCGGGACAGCACAGATACGCAGTATTTT. This sequence encodes CASSPYRDSTDTQYF.

The chain is built from TRBV14 and TRBJ2-3; the D gene could be TRBD1 or TRBD2 (5 bases each). Trimming took 0 bases from V and 5 from J, leaving 21 bases between them. In germline, CDR1 is SGHDN, CDR2 FVKESK. The CDR3 has 18 residues. The CDR3 loop reads CASSQEPRLGESGDTQYF. The CDR3 DNA is TGTGCCAGCAGCCAAGAACCCCGACTGGGGGAAAGCGGAGATACGCAGTATTTT.

V usage is TRBV2 and J usage is TRBJ2-3; maybe TRBD2 (5 bases). Trimming stripped 8 bases from V and 11 bases from J, with 14 bases between. CDR3 size: 11 residues. The V gene's germline CDR1 is SNHLY and CDR2 FYNNEI. The CDR3 bases are TGTGCCAGCCGGGGTAGCCATATGCAGTATTTT. It encodes CASRGSHMQYF.

The CDR3 loop is CASSLSGINGYTF. CDR3 DNA sequence: TGTGCCAGCAGCTTATCAGGGATTAATGGCTACACCTTC. The chain couples TRBV7-3 to TRBJ1-2; D is possibly TRBD1 (5 bases). The length of the CDR3 is 13 residues. Trimming took off 2 bases at V and 6 bases at J, with 10 bases between the two ends. The V gene's germline CDR1 is SGHTA and CDR2 FQGTGA.

This clone appeared a single time. This sequence joins TRBV27 and TRBJ1-1, with D perhaps matching TRBD1 (5 bases). V lost 5 bases and J lost 1, with 8 bases in between. This CDR3 region has 13 residues. In germline, CDR1 is MNHEY, CDR2 SMNVEV (reference sequence). The CDR3 region is CASSLGGNTEAFF. CDR3 bases: TGTGCCAGCAGTCTCGGGGGGAACACTGAAGCTTTCTTT.

The chain joins TRBV6-1 to TRBJ1-1; D is undetermined. Germline lookup yields CDR1 MNHNS and CDR2 SASEGT. CDR3 length equals 14 residues. The V and J ends lost 7 bases and 0 bases respectively, with 12 bases between them. The CDR3 DNA is TGTGCCAGCACCTTGAGGATCATGAACACTGAAGCTTTCTTT. Protein product: CASTLRIMNTEAFF.

This rearrangement joins TRBV19 to TRBJ2-1; D possibly corresponds to TRBD2 (6 bases). The CDR3 is 14 amino acids. CDR1 is LNHDA and CDR2 is SQIVND in the germline V gene (reference sequence). Trimming cost V 6 bases and J 0 bases, with 9 bases left between them. CDR3 protein: CASRPGSSYNEQFF. The CDR3 nucleotides read TGTGCCAGTAGGCCCGGGAGCTCCTACAATGAGCAGTTCTTC. The variable domain in full, with the rest retrieved from reference TRBV19 and TRBJ2-1, is DGGITQSPKYLFRKEGQNVTLSCEQNLNHDAMYWYRQDPGQGLRLIYYSQIVNDFQKGDIAEGYSVSREKKESFPLTVTSAQKNPTAFYLCASRPGSSYNEQFFGPGTRLTVL.

The V gene is TRBV19, the J gene TRBJ1-1; D may be TRBD1 (5 bases). The V gene lost 5 bases and the J gene lost 6 bases, with 22 bases spanning the gap. This CDR3 region has 16 residues. CDR1 and CDR2 (germline): LNHDA, SQIVND (reference sequence). The CDR3 region is CASSSRAGEGLPEAFF. The DNA for the CDR3 is TGTGCCAGTAGTTCTCGTGCGGGGGAGGGTCTTCCTGAAGCTTTCTTT.

The rearrangement links TRBV19 to TRBJ2-1, with TRBD2 matching 8 bases. The CDR3 is made up of 19 amino acids. With 4 bases clipped from V and 1 base from J, the junction kept 15 bases outside the gene matches. Germline CDR1 is LNHDA and CDR2 is SQIVND (reference sequence). The CDR3 loop is CASSSRSGGGSGSYNEQFF. Written as DNA, the CDR3 is TGTGCCAGTAGTAGTCGAAGTGGCGGGGGGAGTGGGTCCTACAATGAGCAGTTCTTC.

This clone was found once. The J gene is TRBJ2-5, the V gene TRBV13; D is undetermined. Trimming removed 5 bases from V and 2 bases from J, with 12 bases in between. The germline V gene has CDR1 PRHDT and CDR2 FYEKMQ (reference sequence). The CDR3 length is 14 residues. This CDR3 reads CASSETESQETQYF. The CDR3, as DNA: TGTGCCAGCAGCGAGACCGAGTCACAAGAGACCCAGTACTTC. Together with reference TRBV13 and TRBJ2-5, the CDR3 gives the full variable domain: AAGVIQSPRHLIKEKRETATLKCYPIPRHDTVYWYQQGPGQDPQFLISFYEKMQSDKGSIPDRFSAQQFSDYHSELNMSSLELGDSALYFCASSETESQETQYFGPGTRLLVL.

The sample holds one count of this clone. The chain carries TRBV29-1 and TRBJ2-7; D unclear. Germline V gene data show CDR1 as SQVTM and CDR2 as ANQGSEA. The CDR3 spans 14 residues. V lost 4 bases, J lost 2 bases, and 15 bases lay in between. The CDR3 is CSVGVRAETYEQYF. The CDR3 nucleotides read TGCAGCGTTGGGGTTCGGGCAGAAACCTACGAGCAGTACTTC.

The chain employs TRBV27 and TRBJ2-2; 7 nucleotides line up with TRBD1. This CDR3 is built from 17 residues. V shed 6 bases, J shed 1 base, and the junction held 11 bases outside the gene matches. Germline CDR1 MNHEY, CDR2 SMNVEV (reference sequence). The CDR3 bases are TGTGCCAGCAGCCCAATCATCGGACAGGAGAACACCGGGGAGCTGTTTTTT. Encoded protein: CASSPIIGQENTGELFF.

The gene calls are TRBV15 and TRBJ2-4, with 8 bases aligning to TRBD2. Germline lookup yields CDR1 LNHNV and CDR2 YYDKDF (reference sequence). The CDR3 totals 18 residues. V dropped 0 bases and J dropped 9; count of bases not matched to a gene: 16. CDR3 sequence reads: CATSRDNSGGSFVVIQYF. DNA for the CDR3: TGTGCCACCAGCAGAGATAATTCGGGGGGGTCCTTTGTAGTCATTCAGTACTTC.

The gene calls are TRBV2 and TRBJ2-3, with TRBD2 identical over 9 bases. From germline, CDR1 is SNHLY and CDR2 FYNNEI. The ends lost 6 bases at V and 2 bases at J; junction bases unmatched: 6. The CDR3 runs 15 residues. DNA of the CDR3: TGTGCCAGCAGGGCTAGCGGGGACTTCACAGATACGCAGTATTTT. It is translated as CASRASGDFTDTQYF.

This chain uses TRBV7-2 with TRBJ2-2; D is perhaps TRBD1 (6 bases). V was clipped by 2 bases and J by 0 bases, with 7 bases between them. The CDR3 extends over 15 amino acids. Germline values: CDR1 SGHTA, CDR2 FQGNSA. The CDR3 nucleotides read TGTGCCAGCAGCTTACAGGGGCCGAACACCGGGGAGCTGTTTTTT. As protein: CASSLQGPNTGELFF.

Notes on this clone: This sample also contains other DNA sequences that code for the same CDR3. The V and J genes are TRBV28 and TRBJ2-5, with unresolved D. V was shortened by 5 bases and J by 2 bases, with 3 bases between the two germline ends. The CDR3 extends over 11 amino acids. CDR1 and CDR2 (germline): MDHEN, SYDVKM. The CDR3 loop reads CASSLQETQYF. The CDR3 DNA reads TGTGCCAGCAGTCTTCAAGAGACCCAGTACTTC.

This chain connects TRBV19 to TRBJ1-4; D is ambiguous. CDR1 and CDR2 (germline): LNHDA, SQIVND (reference sequence). Trimming cost V 3 bases and J 10 bases, with 18 bases left between them. CDR3 length: 15 amino acids. CDR3 sequence reads: CASSMEEGGKRKLFF. In nucleotides, the CDR3 is TGTGCCAGTAGTATGGAGGAAGGAGGGAAGAGAAAACTGTTTTTT.

J is TRBJ2-3 and V is TRBV7-3; possibly TRBD1 for D (6 bases). The V gene's germline CDR1 is SGHTA and CDR2 FQGTGA. The germline V and J ends were trimmed by 2 bases and 6 bases, with 12 bases remaining between them. The CDR3 totals 14 residues. The CDR3 DNA sequence: TGTGCCAGCAGCTTAGGTGGACAGATTGATACGCAGTATTTT. Translated, it gives CASSLGGQIDTQYF.

V and J are TRBV6-6 and TRBJ2-7; 10 bases match TRBD2. Trimming cost V 6 bases and J 5 bases; bases outside gene matches: 7. The germline V gene has CDR1 MNHNY and CDR2 SVGAGI (reference sequence). This CDR3 comprises 14 residues. Here the CDR3 DNA reads TGTGCCAGCAGGATGGGACTAGCGCTCCACGAGCAGTACTTC. This gives the protein CASRMGLALHEQYF.

The genes are TRBV7-9 and TRBJ1-5, with TRBD1 as a possible D gene (5 bases). CDR3 size: 15 residues. The V gene's germline CDR1 is SEHNR and CDR2 FQNEAQ (reference sequence). The ends were cut back, 5 bases at V and 7 bases at J, with 18 bases in the middle. CDR3 sequence reads: CASSPTGGGPQPQHF. The CDR3 coding sequence is TGTGCCAGCAGCCCCACCGGCGGGGGACCCCAGCCCCAGCATTTT. The full variable domain, completed using reference TRBV7-9 and TRBJ1-5, is DTGVSQNPRHKITKRGQNVTFRCDPISEHNRLYWYRQTLGQGPEFLTYFQNEAQLEKSRLLSDRFSAERPKGSFSTLEIQRTEQGDSAMYLCASSPTGGGPQPQHFGDGTRLSIL.

The chain employs TRBV5-1 and TRBJ1-3; a weak D match, TRBD1 (5 bases). The V end was cut by 0 bases, the J end by 4 bases, with 11 bases between. This CDR3 is 15 amino acids long. CDR1 and CDR2 from the germline V gene are SGHRS and YFSETQ. The CDR3: CASSLERGKGNTIYF. CDR3 nucleotides: TGCGCCAGCAGCTTGGAGCGGGGGAAAGGAAACACCATATATTTT.

This clone occurred once. V and J are TRBV5-4 and TRBJ2-5, with D unresolved. Germline V lookup: CDR1 SGHNT, CDR2 YYREEE (reference sequence). This CDR3 comprises 13 residues. V lost 3 bases and J 10 bases, leaving 16 bases between the germline ends. The CDR3 spells CASSSPPRLDQYF. CDR3 bases: TGTGCCAGCAGCTCACCCCCCCGTTTGGACCAGTACTTC. Full variable domain (rest looked up from reference TRBV5-4 and TRBJ2-5): ETGVTQSPTHLIKTRGQQVTLRCSSQSGHNTVSWYQQALGQGPQFIFQYYREEENGRGNFPPRFSGLQFPNYSSELNVNALELDDSALYLCASSSPPRLDQYFGPGTRLLVL.

This clone was counted once. The genes are TRBV6-5 and TRBJ2-4; unclear D gene. Looked up from germline, CDR1 is MNHEY and CDR2 is SVGAGI. The CDR3 has 14 amino acids. Deletions cut 5 bases from V and 6 bases from J, with 14 bases between. The CDR3 protein is CASSPGFLGNIQYF. The CDR3 DNA follows: TGTGCCAGCAGTCCCGGCTTCTTGGGAAACATTCAGTACTTC.

The chain uses TRBV6-6 and TRBJ1-2; the D gene is possibly TRBD1 (5 bases). This CDR3 is 12 amino acids long. Germline-derived CDR1 and CDR2 are MNHNY and SVGAGI (reference sequence). The V end lost 2 bases, the J end lost 7 bases, and 8 bases lay between the germline ends. The CDR3 loop reads CASSYGGTGYTF. CDR3 DNA sequence: TGTGCCAGCAGTTACGGCGGGACTGGCTACACCTTC.